This T cell receptor (beta chain) is drawn from a study of blood T cells in healthy people across ages. Study-level results: Donors of long life had a larger count of naive CD4+ cells and greater diversity than aged donors. The percentage of naive T cells correlated strongly with TCR beta diversity.

Through a sample-barcoded 5' primer and a J-beta primer mix, a second PCR was run for about 6 to 11 cycles. Each single sample gave us at least 3 million CDR3-containing paired-end reads. TCRdb re-called the 5' RACE reads through MiXCR, storing one row per CDR3 protein. Among under 800,000 distinct CDR3 sequences listed, roughly 43% were seen once. Concerning this clonotype itself: As yet, its antigen is unknown.

Those donating, healthy Caucasian individuals from Russia, were aged about 6 to 90. Germline CDR1 and CDR2: SGDLS and YYNGEE. This CDR3 contains 17 residues. J gave up 0 bases and V 0 bases, and 5 bases lay outside the gene matches. The sequence was obtained from an older woman in good health. Sequencing was performed on blood. V usage is TRBV9 and J usage is TRBJ2-1; 8 nucleotides match TRBD2. CDR3 amino acids: CASSVAAGGSSYNEQFF. In nucleotides, the CDR3 is TGTGCCAGCAGCGTAGCGGCGGGGGGAAGCTCCTACAATGAGCAGTTCTTC.